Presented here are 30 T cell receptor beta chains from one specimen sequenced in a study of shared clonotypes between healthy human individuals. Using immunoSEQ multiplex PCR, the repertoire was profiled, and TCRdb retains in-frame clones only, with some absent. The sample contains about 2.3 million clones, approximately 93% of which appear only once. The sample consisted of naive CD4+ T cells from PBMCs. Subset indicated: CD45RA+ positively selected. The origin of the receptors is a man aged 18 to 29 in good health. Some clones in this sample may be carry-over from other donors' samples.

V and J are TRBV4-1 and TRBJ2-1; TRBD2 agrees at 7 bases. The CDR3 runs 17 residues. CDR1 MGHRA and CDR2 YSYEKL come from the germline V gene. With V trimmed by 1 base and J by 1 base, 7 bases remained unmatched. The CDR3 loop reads CASSQGGTTNSYNEQFF. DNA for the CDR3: TGCGCCAGCAGCCAAGGAGGGACTACAAATTCCTACAATGAGCAGTTCTTC.

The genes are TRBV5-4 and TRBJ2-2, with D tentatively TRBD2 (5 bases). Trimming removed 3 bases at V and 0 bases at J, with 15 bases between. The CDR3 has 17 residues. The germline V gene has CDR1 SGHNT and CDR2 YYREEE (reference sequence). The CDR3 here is CASSSAKLGANTGELFF. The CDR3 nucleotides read TGTGCCAGCAGCTCGGCTAAACTAGGCGCGAACACCGGGGAGCTGTTTTTT. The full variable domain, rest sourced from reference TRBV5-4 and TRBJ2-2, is ETGVTQSPTHLIKTRGQQVTLRCSSQSGHNTVSWYQQALGQGPQFIFQYYREEENGRGNFPPRFSGLQFPNYSSELNVNALELDDSALYLCASSSAKLGANTGELFFGEGSRLTVL.

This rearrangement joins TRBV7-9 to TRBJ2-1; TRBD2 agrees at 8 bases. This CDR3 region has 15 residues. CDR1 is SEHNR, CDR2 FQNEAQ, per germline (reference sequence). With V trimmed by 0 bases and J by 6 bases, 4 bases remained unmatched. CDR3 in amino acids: CASSLAGLGTNEQFF. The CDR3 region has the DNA TGTGCCAGCAGCTTAGCGGGACTAGGGACCAATGAGCAGTTCTTC. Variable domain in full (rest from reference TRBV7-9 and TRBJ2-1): DTGVSQNPRHKITKRGQNVTFRCDPISEHNRLYWYRQTLGQGPEFLTYFQNEAQLEKSRLLSDRFSAERPKGSFSTLEIQRTEQGDSAMYLCASSLAGLGTNEQFFGPGTRLTVL.

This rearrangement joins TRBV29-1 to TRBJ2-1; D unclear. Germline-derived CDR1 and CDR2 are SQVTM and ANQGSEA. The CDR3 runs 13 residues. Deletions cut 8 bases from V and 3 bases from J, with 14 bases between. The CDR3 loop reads CSPRPVRYNEQFF. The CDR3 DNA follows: TGCAGCCCCCGGCCGGTTCGCTACAATGAGCAGTTCTTC.

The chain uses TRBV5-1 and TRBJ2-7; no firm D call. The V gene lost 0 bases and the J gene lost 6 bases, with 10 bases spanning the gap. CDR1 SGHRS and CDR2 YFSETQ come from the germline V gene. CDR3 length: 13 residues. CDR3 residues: CASSLARSGEQYF. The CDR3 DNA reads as TGCGCCAGCAGCTTGGCCAGGAGTGGCGAGCAGTACTTC.

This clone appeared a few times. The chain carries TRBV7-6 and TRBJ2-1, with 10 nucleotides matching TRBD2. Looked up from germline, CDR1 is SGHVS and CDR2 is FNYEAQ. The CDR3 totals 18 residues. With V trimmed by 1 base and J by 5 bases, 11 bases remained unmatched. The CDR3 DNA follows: TGTGCCAGCAGCTTAGATAGCGGGAGGAGCCGCCCCGACAATGAGCAGTTCTTC. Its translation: CASSLDSGRSRPDNEQFF.

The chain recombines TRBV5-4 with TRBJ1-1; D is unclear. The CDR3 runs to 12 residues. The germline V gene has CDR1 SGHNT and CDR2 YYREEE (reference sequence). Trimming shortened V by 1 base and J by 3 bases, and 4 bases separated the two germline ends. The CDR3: CASSLLDTEAFF. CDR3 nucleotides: TGTGCCAGCAGCTTGTTGGACACTGAAGCTTTCTTT.

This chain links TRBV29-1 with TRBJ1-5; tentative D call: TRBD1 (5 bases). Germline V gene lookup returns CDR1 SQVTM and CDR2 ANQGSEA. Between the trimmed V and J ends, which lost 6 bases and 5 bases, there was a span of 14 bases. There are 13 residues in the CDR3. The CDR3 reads CSVLGRGDQPQHF. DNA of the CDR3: TGCAGCGTCCTAGGGAGGGGAGATCAGCCCCAGCATTTT. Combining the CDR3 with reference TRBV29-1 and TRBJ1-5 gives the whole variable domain SAVISQKPSRDICQRGTSLTIQCQVDSQVTMMFWYRQQPGQSLTLIATANQGSEATYESGFVIDKFPISRPNLTFSTLTVSNMSPEDSSIYLCSVLGRGDQPQHFGDGTRLSIL.

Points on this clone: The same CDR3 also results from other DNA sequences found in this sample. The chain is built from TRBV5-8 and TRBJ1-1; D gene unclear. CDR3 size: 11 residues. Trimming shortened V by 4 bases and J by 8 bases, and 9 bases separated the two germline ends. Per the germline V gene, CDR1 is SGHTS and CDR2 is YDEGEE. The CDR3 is CASSLTPEAFF. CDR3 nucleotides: TGTGCCAGCAGCCTGACTCCAGAAGCTTTCTTT.

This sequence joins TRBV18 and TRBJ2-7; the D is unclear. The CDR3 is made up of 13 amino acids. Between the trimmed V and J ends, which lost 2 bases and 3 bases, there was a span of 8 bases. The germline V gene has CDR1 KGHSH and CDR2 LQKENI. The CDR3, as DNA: TGTGCCAGCTCACCATCATCAGTCTACGAGCAGTACTTC. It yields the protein CASSPSSVYEQYF.

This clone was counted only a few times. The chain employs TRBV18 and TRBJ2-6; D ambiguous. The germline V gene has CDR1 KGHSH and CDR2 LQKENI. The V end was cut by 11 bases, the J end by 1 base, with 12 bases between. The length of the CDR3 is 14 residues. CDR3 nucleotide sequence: TGTGCCGCCAAAAACCCGTCTGGGGCCAACGTCCTGACTTTC. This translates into CAAKNPSGANVLTF.

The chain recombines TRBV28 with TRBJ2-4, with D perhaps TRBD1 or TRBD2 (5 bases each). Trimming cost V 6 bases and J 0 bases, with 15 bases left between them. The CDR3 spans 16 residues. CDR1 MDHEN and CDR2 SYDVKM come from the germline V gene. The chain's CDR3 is CASRPRDPGAKNIQYF. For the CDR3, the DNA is TGTGCCAGCAGGCCCCGGGACCCTGGAGCCAAAAACATTCAGTACTTC.

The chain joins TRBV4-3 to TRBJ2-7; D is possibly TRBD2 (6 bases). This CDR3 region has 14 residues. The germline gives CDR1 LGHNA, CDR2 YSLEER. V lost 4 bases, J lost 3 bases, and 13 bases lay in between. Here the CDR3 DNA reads TGCGCCAGCAGCCTGGTGGGAGGAGTCTACGAGCAGTACTTC. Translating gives CASSLVGGVYEQYF.

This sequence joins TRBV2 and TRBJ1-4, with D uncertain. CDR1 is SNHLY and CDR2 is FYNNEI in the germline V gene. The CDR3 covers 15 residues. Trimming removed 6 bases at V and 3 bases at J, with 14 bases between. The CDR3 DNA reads TGTGCCAGCAGGGGTTATGGGGAGCCTAATGAAAAACTGTTTTTT. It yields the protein CASRGYGEPNEKLFF.

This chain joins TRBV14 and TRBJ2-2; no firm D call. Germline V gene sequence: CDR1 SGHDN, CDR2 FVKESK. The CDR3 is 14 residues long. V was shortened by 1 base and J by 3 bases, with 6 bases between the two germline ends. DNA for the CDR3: TGTGCCAGCAGCCAAGGAGGTTACACCGGGGAGCTGTTTTTT. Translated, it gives CASSQGGYTGELFF.

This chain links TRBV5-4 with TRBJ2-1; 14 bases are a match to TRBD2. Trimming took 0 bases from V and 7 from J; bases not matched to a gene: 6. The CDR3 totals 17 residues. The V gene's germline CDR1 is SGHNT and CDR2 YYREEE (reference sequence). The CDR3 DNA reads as TGTGCCAGCAGCTTGGCGGGACTAGCGGGAGTGGGGAATGAGCAGTTCTTC. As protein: CASSLAGLAGVGNEQFF. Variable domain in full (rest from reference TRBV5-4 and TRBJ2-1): ETGVTQSPTHLIKTRGQQVTLRCSSQSGHNTVSWYQQALGQGPQFIFQYYREEENGRGNFPPRFSGLQFPNYSSELNVNALELDDSALYLCASSLAGLAGVGNEQFFGPGTRLTVL.

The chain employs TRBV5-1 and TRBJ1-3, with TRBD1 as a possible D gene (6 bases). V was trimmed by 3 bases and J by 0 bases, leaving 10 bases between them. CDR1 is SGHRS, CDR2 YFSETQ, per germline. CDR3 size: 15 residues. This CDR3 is CASSSQGISGNTIYF. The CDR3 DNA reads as TGCGCCAGCAGCTCTCAGGGGATCTCTGGAAACACCATATATTTT.

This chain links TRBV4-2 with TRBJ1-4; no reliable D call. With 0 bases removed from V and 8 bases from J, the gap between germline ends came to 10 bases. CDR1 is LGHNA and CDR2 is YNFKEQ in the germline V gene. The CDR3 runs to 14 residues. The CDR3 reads CASSQDRGGEKLFF. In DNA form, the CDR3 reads TGTGCCAGCAGCCAAGATAGAGGTGGGGAAAAACTGTTTTTT.

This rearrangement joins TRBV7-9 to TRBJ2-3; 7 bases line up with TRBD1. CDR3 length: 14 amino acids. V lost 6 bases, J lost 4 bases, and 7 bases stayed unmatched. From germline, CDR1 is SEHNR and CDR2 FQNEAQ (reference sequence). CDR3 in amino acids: CASSWDSLPDTQYF. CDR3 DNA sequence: TGTGCCAGCAGTTGGGACAGCCTGCCAGATACGCAGTATTTT.

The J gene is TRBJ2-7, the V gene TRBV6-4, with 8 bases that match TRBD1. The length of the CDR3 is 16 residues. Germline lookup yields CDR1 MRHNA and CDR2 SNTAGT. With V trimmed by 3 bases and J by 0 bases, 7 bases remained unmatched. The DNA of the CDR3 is TGTGCCAGCAGTGAAGGGACAGGACCTTCCTCCTACGAGCAGTACTTC. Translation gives CASSEGTGPSSYEQYF.

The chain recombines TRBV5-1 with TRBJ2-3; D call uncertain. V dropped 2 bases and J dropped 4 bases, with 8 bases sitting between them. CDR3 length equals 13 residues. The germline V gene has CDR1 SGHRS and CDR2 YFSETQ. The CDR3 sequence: CASSFILADTQYF. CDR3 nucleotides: TGCGCCAGCAGCTTTATTCTCGCAGATACGCAGTATTTT.

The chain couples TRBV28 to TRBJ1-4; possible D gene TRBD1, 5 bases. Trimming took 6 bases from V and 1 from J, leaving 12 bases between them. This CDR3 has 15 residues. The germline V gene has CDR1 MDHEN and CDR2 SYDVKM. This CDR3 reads CASSRGELTNEKLFF. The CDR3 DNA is TGTGCCAGCAGCAGAGGGGAACTAACTAATGAAAAACTGTTTTTT.

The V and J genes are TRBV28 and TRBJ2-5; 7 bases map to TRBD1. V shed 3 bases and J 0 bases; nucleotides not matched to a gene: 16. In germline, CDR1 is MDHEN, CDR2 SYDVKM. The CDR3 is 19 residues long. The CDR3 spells CASSFVFRRRDSYQETQYF. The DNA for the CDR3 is TGTGCCAGCAGTTTCGTATTCCGTCGTAGGGACAGCTACCAAGAGACCCAGTACTTC.

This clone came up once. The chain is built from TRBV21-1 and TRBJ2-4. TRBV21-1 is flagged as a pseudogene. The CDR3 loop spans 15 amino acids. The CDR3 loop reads CASRPGRLAKNIQYF. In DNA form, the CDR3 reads TGTGCCAGCCGCCCGGGACGACTAGCCAAAAACATTCAGTACTTC.

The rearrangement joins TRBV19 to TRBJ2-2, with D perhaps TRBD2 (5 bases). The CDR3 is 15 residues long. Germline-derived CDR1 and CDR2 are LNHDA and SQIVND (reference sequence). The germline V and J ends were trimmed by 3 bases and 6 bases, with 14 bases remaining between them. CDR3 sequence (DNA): TGTGCCAGTAGTATCGCACCACTAGAGTCCGGGGAGCTGTTTTTT. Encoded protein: CASSIAPLESGELFF.

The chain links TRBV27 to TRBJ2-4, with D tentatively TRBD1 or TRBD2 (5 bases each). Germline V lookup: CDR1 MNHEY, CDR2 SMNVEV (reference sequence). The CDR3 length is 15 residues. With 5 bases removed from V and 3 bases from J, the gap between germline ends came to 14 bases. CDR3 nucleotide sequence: TGTGCCAGCAGTAAGCCGGGACGAGTCAAAAACATTCAGTACTTC. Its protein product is CASSKPGRVKNIQYF.

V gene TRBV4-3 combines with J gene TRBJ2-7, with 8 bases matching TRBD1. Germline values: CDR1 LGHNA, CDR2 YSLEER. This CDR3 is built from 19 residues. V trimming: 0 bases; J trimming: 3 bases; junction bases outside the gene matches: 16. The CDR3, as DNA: TGCGCCAGCAGCCAAGAGCCCGCTACCTCCACAGGGGGTATCTACGAGCAGTACTTC. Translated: CASSQEPATSTGGIYEQYF.

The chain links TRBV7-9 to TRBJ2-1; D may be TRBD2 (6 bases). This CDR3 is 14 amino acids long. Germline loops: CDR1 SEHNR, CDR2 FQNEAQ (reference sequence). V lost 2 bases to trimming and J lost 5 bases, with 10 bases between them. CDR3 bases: TGTGCCAGCAGCTTATCGGGCGGGAACAATGAGCAGTTCTTC. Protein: CASSLSGGNNEQFF.

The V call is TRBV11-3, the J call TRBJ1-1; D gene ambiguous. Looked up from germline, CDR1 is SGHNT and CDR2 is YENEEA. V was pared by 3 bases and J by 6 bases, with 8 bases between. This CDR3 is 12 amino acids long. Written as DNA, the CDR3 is TGTGCCAGCAGCTTTTCTCTACCTGAAGCTTTCTTT. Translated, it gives CASSFSLPEAFF.

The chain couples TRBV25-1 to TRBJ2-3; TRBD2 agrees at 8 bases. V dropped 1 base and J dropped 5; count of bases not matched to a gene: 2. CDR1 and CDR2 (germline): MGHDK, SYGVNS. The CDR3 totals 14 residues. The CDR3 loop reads CASSEFLAGDTQYF. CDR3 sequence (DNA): TGTGCCAGCAGTGAATTCCTAGCGGGAGATACGCAGTATTTT.